This TCR beta chain was observed in a study of T cell changes during pregnancy in multiple sclerosis. Using immunoSEQ multiplex PCR, the repertoire was profiled, and TCRdb retains in-frame clones only, with some absent. Of tens of thousands of clones in the sample, approximately 91% are singletons; the top ten hold around 0.4%. This CDR3 comprises 14 residues. The V end lost 5 bases, the J end lost 5 bases, and 13 bases lay between the germline ends. Germline V gene sequence: CDR1 PRHDT, CDR2 FYEKMQ (reference sequence). The source was CD4+ T cells from peripheral blood mononuclear cells, collected in the second trimester of pregnancy. The sequence was obtained from a female donor with multiple sclerosis, enrolled in a pregnancy study. The chain carries TRBV13 and TRBJ2-1, with D perhaps matching TRBD2 (5 bases). This CDR3 reads CASSRRSGDNEQFF. In DNA form, the CDR3 reads TGTGCCAGCAGCCGTAGGAGCGGAGACAATGAGCAGTTCTTC.